Listed below are T cell receptor beta chains from one sample, sequenced in a study of CD8+ T cells in alopecia areata. Clones were read by immunoSEQ multiplex PCR, and TCRdb kept only the in-frame ones, dropping some. The table includes fewer than 150,000 clones, roughly 58% detected once. Specimen: CD8+ T cells sorted from blood, collected at week 4, from a patient treated with tofacitinib. The source is a human donor with alopecia areata. Both conserved end residues are part of each CDR3. Each record gives: D gene, V gene, clone size, J gene, CDR3 DNA, CDR3 protein. D genes are given only for firm matches. Not every row has a clone size; where given, it reads once, few, many or a size class.

d_gene: TRBD1
v_gene: TRBV5-1
abundance: -
j_gene: TRBJ2-7
CDR3nt: TGCGCCAGCAGCTTGGGACAGGGGGGACTCTACGAGCAGTACTTC
CDR3aa: CASSLGQGGLYEQYF

d_gene: -
v_gene: TRBV30
abundance: -
j_gene: TRBJ2-1
CDR3nt: TGTGCCTGGGGCCCGGTGTACAATGAGCGGTTCTTC
CDR3aa: CAWGPVYNERFF

d_gene: -
v_gene: TRBV29-1
abundance: few
j_gene: TRBJ1-1
CDR3nt: TGCAGCGTTGGCCCGGGAACTGAAGCTTTCTTT
CDR3aa: CSVGPGTEAFF

d_gene: TRBD1
v_gene: TRBV20-1
abundance: few
j_gene: TRBJ1-5
CDR3nt: TGCAGTGCTAGAGACGACAGGGTGCAGCATTTT
CDR3aa: CSARDDRVQHF

d_gene: -
v_gene: TRBV7-9
abundance: -
j_gene: TRBJ2-5
CDR3nt: TGTGCCAGCAGCTTAGATACGAGGACTTCCGAAGAGACCCAGTACTTC
CDR3aa: CASSLDTRTSEETQYF

d_gene: -
v_gene: TRBV29-1
abundance: few
j_gene: TRBJ1-2
CDR3nt: TGCAGCGTTGAAGGGGACGGACAGAACTATGGCTACACCTTC
CDR3aa: CSVEGDGQNYGYTF

d_gene: -
v_gene: TRBV29-1
abundance: -
j_gene: TRBJ2-2
CDR3nt: TGCAGCGCCCTTGGGACGAACACCGGGGAGCTGTTTTTT
CDR3aa: CSALGTNTGELFF

d_gene: TRBD1
v_gene: TRBV7-9
abundance: few
j_gene: TRBJ2-1
CDR3nt: TGTGCCAGCAGCCACACAGGGGCCCGATACAATGAGCAGTTCTTC
CDR3aa: CASSHTGARYNEQFF

d_gene: -
v_gene: TRBV12-5
abundance: -
j_gene: TRBJ1-5
CDR3nt: TGTGCTAGTGGTTTGGGAGGCGATCAGCCCCAGCATTTT
CDR3aa: CASGLGGDQPQHF

d_gene: -
v_gene: TRBV7-8
abundance: -
j_gene: TRBJ2-1
CDR3nt: TGTGCCAGCAGCCAAATCAGACCTCAGGGGAATGAGCAGTTCTTC
CDR3aa: CASSQIRPQGNEQFF

d_gene: TRBD1
v_gene: TRBV30
abundance: -
j_gene: TRBJ2-6
CDR3nt: TGTGCCTGGAGTAGGACAGGGTCCTCTGGGGCCAACGTCCTGACTTTC
CDR3aa: CAWSRTGSSGANVLTF

d_gene: -
v_gene: TRBV29-1
abundance: once
j_gene: TRBJ1-4
CDR3nt: TGCAGCGTTGTAGTGAATTCCTTCCCGGAAAAACTGTTTTTT
CDR3aa: CSVVVNSFPEKLFF

d_gene: TRBD1
v_gene: TRBV10-3
abundance: few
j_gene: TRBJ1-1
CDR3nt: TGTGCCATCACCCTGACAGGGGAGGACACTGAAGCTTTCTTT
CDR3aa: CAITLTGEDTEAFF

d_gene: -
v_gene: TRBV10-3
abundance: -
j_gene: TRBJ2-1
CDR3nt: TGTGCCATCAACGGTCTCAATGAGCAGTTCTTC
CDR3aa: CAINGLNEQFF

d_gene: -
v_gene: TRBV13
abundance: -
j_gene: TRBJ1-5
CDR3nt: TGTGCCAGCACCAGTCGGAGTGGCAATCAGCCCCAGCATTTT
CDR3aa: CASTSRSGNQPQHF

d_gene: TRBD1
v_gene: TRBV4-3
abundance: -
j_gene: TRBJ2-7
CDR3nt: TGCGCCAGCAGCCAAGTCACAGGGGGACAGAACGAGCAGTACTTC
CDR3aa: CASSQVTGGQNEQYF

d_gene: -
v_gene: TRBV23-1
abundance: -
j_gene: TRBJ2-5
CDR3nt: TGCGCCAGCAGTCAATCGAAGGACAAGGGTAGGGGACTGCAAGAGACCCAGTACTTC
CDR3aa: CASSQSKDKGRGLQETQYF